The 5 T cell receptor beta chains below were found in one sample sequenced in a study of T cell clonotyping in hematopoietic cell transplantation (dated by TCRdb to the early 2020s). The library was built by means of the immunoSEQ multiplex PCR assay. TCRdb obtained this table from immuneACCESS and retained in-frame rearrangements with V and J assigned. These tables miss some clones; where compared with another copy, unresolved V genes account for less than half of the shortfall, and the remainder is unexplained. For this sample the table gives about 20,000 clones, of which about nine tenths were detected only once. The ten biggest clones cover 3.7% of the sample. The time point label, as the study defines it: recipient sample about 28 days before transplant, after cytoreduction. The sequenced sample was peripheral blood mononuclear cells, obtained before stem cell transplant. The origin of the receptors is a man younger than 35 with biphenotypic leukemia. Some clones in this sample may be carry-over from other donors' samples.

This CDR3 reads CASTEGTSGSSNEQFF. As DNA, the CDR3 is TGTGCCAGCACGGAAGGGACTAGCGGGAGTTCGAATGAGCAGTTCTTC. The chain has TRBV18 and TRBJ2-1; 14 bases match TRBD2. V was clipped by 8 bases and J by 7 bases; unmatched bases: 10. In germline, CDR1 is KGHSH, CDR2 LQKENI. The CDR3 is 16 residues long.

The rearrangement joins TRBV19 to TRBJ1-5; 12 bases are shared with TRBD1. Unmatched junction bases numbered 8, after V lost 0 bases and J lost 2 bases. The CDR3 is 19 residues long. Germline CDR1 reads LNHDA; CDR2 reads SQIVND (reference sequence). The CDR3 spells CASSIERGQGAAGNQPQHF. The CDR3 nucleotides read TGTGCCAGTAGTATAGAAAGGGGACAGGGGGCAGCGGGCAATCAGCCCCAGCATTTT.

The V and J genes are TRBV2 and TRBJ2-7, with D perhaps TRBD1 or TRBD2 (6 bases each). Germline V gene lookup returns CDR1 SNHLY and CDR2 FYNNEI. This CDR3 is built from 12 residues. Trimming removed 5 bases at V and 5 bases at J, with 10 bases between. CDR3 sequence (DNA): TGTGCCAGCAGTCAAGGGGGGCACGAGCAGTACTTC. Its translation is CASSQGGHEQYF.

The genes are TRBV5-6 and TRBJ2-3, with D perhaps matching TRBD2 (6 bases). The CDR3 is 14 amino acids. Germline V lookup: CDR1 SGHDT, CDR2 YYEEEE. The V end lost 4 bases, the J end lost 9 bases, and 18 bases lay between the germline ends. This CDR3 is CASSPPREARTQYF. Here the CDR3 DNA reads TGTGCCAGCAGCCCACCGCGGGAAGCTAGGACGCAGTATTTT.

This clone was recorded once. The V and J genes are TRBV6-5 and TRBJ1-2; D ambiguous. CDR1 and CDR2 (germline): MNHEY, SVGAGI. V was pared by 2 bases and J by 7 bases, with 11 bases between. The CDR3 is 13 amino acids. CDR3 bases: TGTGCCAGCAGTTACGCTTCAGGTGGTGGCTACACCTTC. Amino acid sequence: CASSYASGGGYTF.